The entry below describes one T cell receptor beta chain. The antigen remains unidentified. This sample is drawn from a study of identical twins. Points from the study as a whole: Fewer insertions were carried by abundant cord blood beta clonotypes, but none was seen in memory repertoires.

TCRdb reprocessed the 5' RACE reads with MiXCR, giving one entry per CDR3 protein. Of 500,000 to 600,000 distinct CDR3 sequences in the sample, about 20% were seen once. Per the germline V gene, CDR1 is SQVTM and CDR2 is ANQGSEA. Deletions cut 7 bases from V and 3 bases from J, with 19 bases between. This CDR3 is 14 amino acids long. The same data also contributed to another study, on T cells expressing NK-cell markers. From that study: About six donors carried dominant NKG2C+ clonotypes that made up about 1.0-7.5% of their CD8+ T cells.

This receptor was identified in a woman in her late teens or twenties in good health. Material: CD4+ T cells sorted from blood. This chain uses TRBV29-1 with TRBJ2-7; D possibly uses TRBD1 or TRBD2 (6 bases each). CDR3 nucleotides: TGCAGCGCTGGTAGGGTCGGGGGCGGCTACGAGCAGTACTTC. This encodes CSAGRVGGGYEQYF.